One and the same sample provided the 9 T cell receptor beta chains below, sequenced in a study of technical replicates of blood from a few donors. Clones were read by immunoSEQ multiplex PCR, and TCRdb kept only the in-frame ones, dropping some. The sample lists about 79,000 clones; approximately 91% were seen once. The specimen sequenced was T cells isolated from PBMCs. The source of these receptors is a human donor in good health. Some clones in this sample may be carry-over from other donors' samples.

The chain couples TRBV11-3 to TRBJ2-5; 9 bases match TRBD1. Germline assignment: CDR1 SGHNT and CDR2 YENEEA. Trimming at V came to 3 bases and at J to 2 bases, leaving 4 bases not matched to a gene. The CDR3 is 15 residues long. This CDR3 reads CASSFRDREQETQYF. The CDR3 nucleotides are TGTGCCAGCAGCTTCCGGGACAGGGAGCAAGAGACCCAGTACTTC.

This clone was seen more than once but under ten times. The V and J genes are TRBV9 and TRBJ1-1; 7 bases align to TRBD1. V dropped 3 bases and J dropped 3; count of bases not matched to a gene: 5. The germline V gene encodes CDR1 SGDLS and CDR2 YYNGEE. There are 14 residues in the CDR3. In DNA form, the CDR3 reads TGTGCCAGCAGCGGCCGAGACAGGGACACTGAAGCTTTCTTT. Its translation: CASSGRDRDTEAFF.

The V call is TRBV2, the J call TRBJ1-1; 8 bases are shared with TRBD1. Unmatched junction bases numbered 5, after V lost 5 bases and J lost 0 bases. Germline CDR1 and CDR2: SNHLY and FYNNEI. This CDR3 region has 15 residues. The CDR3 here is CASSYRGVMNTEAFF. The CDR3 nucleotides are TGTGCCAGCAGTTACAGGGGGGTCATGAACACTGAAGCTTTCTTT.

Turning to this clone: Relative to the germline gene, one junction end is altered; a read error may explain this. The chain couples TRBV7-7 to TRBJ2-1; the match to TRBD2 covers 10 bases. The CDR3 runs to 16 residues. Germline V gene lookup returns CDR1 SSHAT and CDR2 FNYEAQ (reference sequence). CDR3 sequence reads: CASSLNQAGGPNEQFF. In DNA form, the CDR3 reads TGTGCTAGCAGCTTAAACCAAGCGGGAGGGCCGAATGAGCAGTTCTTC.

The chain joins TRBV9 to TRBJ2-2; D might be TRBD1 (6 bases). Trimming pared 4 bases from V and 3 bases from J, leaving 16 bases between. CDR3 length equals 16 residues. Germline assignment: CDR1 SGDLS and CDR2 YYNGEE. The CDR3 spells CASSYWTEIYTGELFF. The CDR3 DNA reads TGTGCCAGCAGCTACTGGACAGAGATTTACACCGGGGAGCTGTTTTTT.

This chain connects TRBV5-6 to TRBJ2-7; 13 bases line up with TRBD2. Looked up from germline, CDR1 is SGHDT and CDR2 is YYEEEE. After removal of 1 base from V and 7 bases from J, the junction contained 5 bases not matched to a gene. This CDR3 has 15 amino acids. CDR3 DNA sequence: TGTGCCAGCAGCTTGAAGACTAGCGGGAGGCAGGAGCAGTACTTC. Residues: CASSLKTSGRQEQYF. Using reference TRBV5-6 and TRBJ2-7 for the parts outside the CDR3, the full variable domain is DAGVTQSPTHLIKTRGQQVTLRCSPKSGHDTVSWYQQALGQGPQFIFQYYEEEERQRGNFPDRFSGHQFPNYSSELNVNALLLGDSALYLCASSLKTSGRQEQYFGPGTRLTVT.

The chain combines TRBV28 with TRBJ2-1; perhaps TRBD1 as D (5 bases). The CDR3 extends over 14 amino acids. The germline gives CDR1 MDHEN, CDR2 SYDVKM. V was clipped by 7 bases and J by 6 bases, with 16 bases between them. As DNA, the CDR3 is TGTGCCAGCATTCTATCAGGGCCGGGCAATGAGCAGTTCTTC. Residues: CASILSGPGNEQFF.

This clone was picked up a small number of times. CDR3 sequence (DNA): TGCAGCGTTGGGAGGGCGTCAGGCACTGAAGCTTTCTTT. Residues: CSVGRASGTEAFF. This chain joins TRBV29-1 and TRBJ1-1; D remains ambiguous. V was cut by 4 bases and J by 4 bases, with 13 bases left in between. CDR3 size: 13 residues. Looked up from germline, CDR1 is SQVTM and CDR2 is ANQGSEA. Filled out from reference TRBV29-1 and TRBJ1-1, the complete variable domain reads SAVISQKPSRDICQRGTSLTIQCQVDSQVTMMFWYRQQPGQSLTLIATANQGSEATYESGFVIDKFPISRPNLTFSTLTVSNMSPEDSSIYLCSVGRASGTEAFFGQGTRLTVV.

The chain employs TRBV28 and TRBJ1-5; D uncertain. Trimming took 6 bases from V and 4 from J, leaving 4 bases between them. The CDR3 runs to 11 residues. Germline assignment: CDR1 MDHEN and CDR2 SYDVKM. The CDR3 DNA is TGTGCCAGCAGCCCTAATCAGCCCCAGCATTTT. This codes for CASSPNQPQHF.